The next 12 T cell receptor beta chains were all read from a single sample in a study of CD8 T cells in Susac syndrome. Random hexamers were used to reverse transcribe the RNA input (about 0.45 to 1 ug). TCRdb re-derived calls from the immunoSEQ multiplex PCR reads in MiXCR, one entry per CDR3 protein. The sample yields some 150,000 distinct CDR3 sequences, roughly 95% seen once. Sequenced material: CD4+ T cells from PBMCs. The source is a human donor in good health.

CDR3 region: CASSRDSSITEAFF. The DNA of the CDR3 is TGTGCCAGCAGTCGGGACAGCAGTATCACTGAAGCTTTCTTT. This sequence joins TRBV7-9 and TRBJ1-1; 7 nucleotides match TRBD1. The CDR3 is made up of 14 amino acids. After removal of 6 bases from V and 4 bases from J, the junction contained 8 bases not matched to a gene. Germline-derived CDR1 and CDR2 are SEHNR and FQNEAQ (reference sequence).

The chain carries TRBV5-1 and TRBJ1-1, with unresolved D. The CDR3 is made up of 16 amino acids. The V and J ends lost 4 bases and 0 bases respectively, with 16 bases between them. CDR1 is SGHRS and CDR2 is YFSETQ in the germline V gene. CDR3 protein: CASSPFLLGMNTEAFF. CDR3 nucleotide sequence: TGCGCCAGCAGCCCTTTCCTCCTGGGGATGAACACTGAAGCTTTCTTT.

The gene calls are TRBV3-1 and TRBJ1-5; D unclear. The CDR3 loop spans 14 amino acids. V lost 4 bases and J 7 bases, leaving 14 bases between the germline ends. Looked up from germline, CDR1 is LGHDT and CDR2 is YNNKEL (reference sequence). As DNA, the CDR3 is TGTGCCAGCAGCCCTTTTATGGCTGAGCAGCCCCAGCATTTT. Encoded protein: CASSPFMAEQPQHF.

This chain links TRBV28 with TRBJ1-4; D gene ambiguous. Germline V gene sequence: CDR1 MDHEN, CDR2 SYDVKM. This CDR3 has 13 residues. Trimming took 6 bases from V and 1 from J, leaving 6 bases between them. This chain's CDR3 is CASRVLTNEKLFF. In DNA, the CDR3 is TGTGCCAGCAGGGTACTAACTAATGAAAAACTGTTTTTT.

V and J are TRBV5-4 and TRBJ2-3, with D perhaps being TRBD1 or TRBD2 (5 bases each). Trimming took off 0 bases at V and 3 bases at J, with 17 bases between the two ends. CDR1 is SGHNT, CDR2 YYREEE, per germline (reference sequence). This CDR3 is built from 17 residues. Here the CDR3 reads CASSLGGRDPRTDTQYF. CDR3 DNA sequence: TGTGCCAGCAGCTTGGGGGGTCGGGACCCGAGGACAGATACGCAGTATTTT.

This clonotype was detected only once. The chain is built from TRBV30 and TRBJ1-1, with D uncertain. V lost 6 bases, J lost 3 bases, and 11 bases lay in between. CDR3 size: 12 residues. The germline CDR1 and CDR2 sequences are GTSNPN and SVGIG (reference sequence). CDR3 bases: TGTGCCTGCGCTAGGACCCACACTGAAGCTTTCTTT. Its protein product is CACARTHTEAFF.

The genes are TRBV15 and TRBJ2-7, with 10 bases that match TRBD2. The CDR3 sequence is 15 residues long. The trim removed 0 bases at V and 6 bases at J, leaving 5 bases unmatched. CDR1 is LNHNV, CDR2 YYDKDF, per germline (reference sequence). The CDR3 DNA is TGTGCCACCAGCAGAGATCTAGCGGGAGTGGGCGAGCAGTACTTC. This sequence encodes CATSRDLAGVGEQYF.

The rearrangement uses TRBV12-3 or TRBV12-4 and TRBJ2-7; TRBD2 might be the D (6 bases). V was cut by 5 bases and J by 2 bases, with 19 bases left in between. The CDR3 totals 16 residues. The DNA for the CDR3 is TGTGCCAGCAGTCCCCATCATCCGGGACTGCCCTACGAGCAGTACTTC. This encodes CASSPHHPGLPYEQYF.

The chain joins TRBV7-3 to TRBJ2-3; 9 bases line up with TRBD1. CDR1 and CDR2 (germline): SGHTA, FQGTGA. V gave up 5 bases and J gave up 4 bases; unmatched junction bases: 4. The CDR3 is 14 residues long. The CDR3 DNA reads TGTGCCAGCAGCCCACAGGGGGCGGCAGATACGCAGTATTTT. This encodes CASSPQGAADTQYF.

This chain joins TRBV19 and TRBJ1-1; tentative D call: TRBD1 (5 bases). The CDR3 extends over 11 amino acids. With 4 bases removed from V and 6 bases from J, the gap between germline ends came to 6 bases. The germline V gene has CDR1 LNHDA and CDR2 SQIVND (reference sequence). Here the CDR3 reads CASSRTSEAFF. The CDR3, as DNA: TGTGCCAGTAGTAGGACATCTGAAGCTTTCTTT.

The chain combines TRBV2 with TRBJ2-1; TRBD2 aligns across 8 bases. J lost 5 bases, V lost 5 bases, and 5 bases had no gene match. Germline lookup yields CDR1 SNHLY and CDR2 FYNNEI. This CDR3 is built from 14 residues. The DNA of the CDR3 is TGTGCCAGCAGTAGATTAGCGGGGAACAATGAGCAGTTCTTC. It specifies CASSRLAGNNEQFF.

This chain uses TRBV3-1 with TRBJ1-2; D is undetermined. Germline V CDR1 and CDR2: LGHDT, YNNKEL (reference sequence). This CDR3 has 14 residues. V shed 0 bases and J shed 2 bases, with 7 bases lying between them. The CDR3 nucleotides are TGTGCCAGCAGCCAAGATATTCCCAACTATGGCTACACCTTC. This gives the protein CASSQDIPNYGYTF.